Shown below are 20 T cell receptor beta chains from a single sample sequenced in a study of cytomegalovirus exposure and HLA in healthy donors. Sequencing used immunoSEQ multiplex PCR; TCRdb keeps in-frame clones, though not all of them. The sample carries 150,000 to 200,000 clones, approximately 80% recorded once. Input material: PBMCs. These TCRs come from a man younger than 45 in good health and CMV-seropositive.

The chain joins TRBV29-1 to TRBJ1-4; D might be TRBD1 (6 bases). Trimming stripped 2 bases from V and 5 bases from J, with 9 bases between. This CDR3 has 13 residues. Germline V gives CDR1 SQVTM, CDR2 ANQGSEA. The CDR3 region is CSVETGQNEKLFF. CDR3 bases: TGCAGCGTTGAAACAGGACAGAATGAAAAACTGTTTTTT.

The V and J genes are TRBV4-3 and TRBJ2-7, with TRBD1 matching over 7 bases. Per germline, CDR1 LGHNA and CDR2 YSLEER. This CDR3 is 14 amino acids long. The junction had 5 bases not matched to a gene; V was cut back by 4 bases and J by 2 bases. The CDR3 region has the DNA TGCGCCAGCAGCCCACGGGACAGAGCCTACGAGCAGTACTTC. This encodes CASSPRDRAYEQYF.

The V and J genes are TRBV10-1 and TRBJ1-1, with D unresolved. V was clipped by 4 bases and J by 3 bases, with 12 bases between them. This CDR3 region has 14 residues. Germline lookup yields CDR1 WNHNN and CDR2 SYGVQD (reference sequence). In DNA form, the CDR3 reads TGCGCCAGCAGTGCGAGCGGCCCGGACACTGAAGCTTTCTTT. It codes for CASSASGPDTEAFF.

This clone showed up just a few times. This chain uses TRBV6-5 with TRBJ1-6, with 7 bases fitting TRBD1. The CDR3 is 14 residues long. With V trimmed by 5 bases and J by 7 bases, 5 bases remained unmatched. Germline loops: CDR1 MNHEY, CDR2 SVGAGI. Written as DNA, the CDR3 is TGTGCCAGCAGTCCTGACAGGGAGAATTCACCCCTCCACTTT. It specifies CASSPDRENSPLHF.

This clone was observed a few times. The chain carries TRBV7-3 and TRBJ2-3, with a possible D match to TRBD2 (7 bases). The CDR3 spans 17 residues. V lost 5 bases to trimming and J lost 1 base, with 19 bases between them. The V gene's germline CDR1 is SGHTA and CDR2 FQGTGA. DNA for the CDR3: TGTGCCAGCAGCACCTCGGGGGGCCGAGTGGGCACAGATACGCAGTATTTT. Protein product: CASSTSGGRVGTDTQYF.

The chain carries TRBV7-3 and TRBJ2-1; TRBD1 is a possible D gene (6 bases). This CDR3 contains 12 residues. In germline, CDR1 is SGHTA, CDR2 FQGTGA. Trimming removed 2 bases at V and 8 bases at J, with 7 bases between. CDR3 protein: CASSLGGDEQFF. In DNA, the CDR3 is TGTGCCAGCAGCTTAGGGGGCGATGAGCAGTTCTTC.

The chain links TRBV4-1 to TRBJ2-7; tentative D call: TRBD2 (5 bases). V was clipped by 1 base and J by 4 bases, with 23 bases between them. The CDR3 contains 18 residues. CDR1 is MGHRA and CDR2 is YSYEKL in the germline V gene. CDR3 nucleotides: TGCGCCAGCAGCCAAGTCTTCTTAACGAGGACTTCACTTTACGAGCAGTACTTC. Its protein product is CASSQVFLTRTSLYEQYF.

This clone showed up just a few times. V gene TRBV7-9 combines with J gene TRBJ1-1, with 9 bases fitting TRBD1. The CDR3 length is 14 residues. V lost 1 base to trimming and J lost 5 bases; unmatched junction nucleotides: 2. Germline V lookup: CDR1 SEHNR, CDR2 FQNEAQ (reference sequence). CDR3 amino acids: CASSLVTGGTEAFF. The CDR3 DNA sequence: TGTGCCAGCAGCTTAGTGACAGGGGGGACTGAAGCTTTCTTT. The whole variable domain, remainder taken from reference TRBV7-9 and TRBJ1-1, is DTGVSQNPRHKITKRGQNVTFRCDPISEHNRLYWYRQTLGQGPEFLTYFQNEAQLEKSRLLSDRFSAERPKGSFSTLEIQRTEQGDSAMYLCASSLVTGGTEAFFGQGTRLTVV.

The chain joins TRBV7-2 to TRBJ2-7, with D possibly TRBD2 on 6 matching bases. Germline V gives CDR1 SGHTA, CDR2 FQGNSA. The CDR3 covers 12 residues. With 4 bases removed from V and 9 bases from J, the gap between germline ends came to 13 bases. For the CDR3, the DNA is TGTGCCAGCAGCTCGACTAGTTCTGTGCAGTACTTC. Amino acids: CASSSTSSVQYF.

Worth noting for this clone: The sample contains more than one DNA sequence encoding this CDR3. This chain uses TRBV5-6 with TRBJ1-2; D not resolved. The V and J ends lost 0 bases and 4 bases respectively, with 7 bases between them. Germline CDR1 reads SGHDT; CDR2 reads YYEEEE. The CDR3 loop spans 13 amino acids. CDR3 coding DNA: TGTGCCAGCAGCTTGGGGCAGATCTATGGCTACACCTTC. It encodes CASSLGQIYGYTF.

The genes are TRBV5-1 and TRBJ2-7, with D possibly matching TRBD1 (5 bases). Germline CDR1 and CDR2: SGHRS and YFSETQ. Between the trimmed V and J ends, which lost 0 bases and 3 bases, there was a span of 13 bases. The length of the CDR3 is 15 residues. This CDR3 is CASSLEAGPGYEQYF. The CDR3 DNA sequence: TGCGCCAGCAGCTTGGAGGCAGGGCCTGGCTACGAGCAGTACTTC.

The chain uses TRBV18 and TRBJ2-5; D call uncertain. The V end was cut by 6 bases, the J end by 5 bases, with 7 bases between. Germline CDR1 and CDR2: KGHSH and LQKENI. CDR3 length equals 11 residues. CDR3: CASSARETQYF. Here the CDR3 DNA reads TGTGCCAGCTCGGCGCGGGAGACCCAGTACTTC.

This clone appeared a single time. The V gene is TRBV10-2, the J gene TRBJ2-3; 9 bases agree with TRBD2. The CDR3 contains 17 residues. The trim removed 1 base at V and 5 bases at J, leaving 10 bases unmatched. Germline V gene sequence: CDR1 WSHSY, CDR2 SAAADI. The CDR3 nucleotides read TGCGCCAGCAGTGAGTTCGGCGGGGGGGCTCTTGGAGATACGCAGTATTTT. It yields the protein CASSEFGGGALGDTQYF.

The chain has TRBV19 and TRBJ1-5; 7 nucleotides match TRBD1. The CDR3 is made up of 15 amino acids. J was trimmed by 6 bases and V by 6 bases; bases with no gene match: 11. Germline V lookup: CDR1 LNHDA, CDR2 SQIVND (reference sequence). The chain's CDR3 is CASSMGQRVSQPQHF. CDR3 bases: TGTGCCAGTAGCATGGGACAGCGAGTCAGTCAGCCCCAGCATTTT.

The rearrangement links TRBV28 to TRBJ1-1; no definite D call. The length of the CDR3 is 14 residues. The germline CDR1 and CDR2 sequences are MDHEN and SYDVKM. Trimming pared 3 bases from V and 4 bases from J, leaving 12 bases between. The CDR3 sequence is CASSLRVMVTEAFF. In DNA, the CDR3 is TGTGCCAGCAGTTTGAGGGTTATGGTCACTGAAGCTTTCTTT.

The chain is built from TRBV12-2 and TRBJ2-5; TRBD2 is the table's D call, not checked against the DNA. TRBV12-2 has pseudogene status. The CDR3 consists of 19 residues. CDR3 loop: CASRNPGLAGGLYQETQYF. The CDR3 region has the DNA TGTGCAAGTCGGAATCCCGGACTAGCGGGGGGACTGTACCAAGAGACCCAGTACTTC.

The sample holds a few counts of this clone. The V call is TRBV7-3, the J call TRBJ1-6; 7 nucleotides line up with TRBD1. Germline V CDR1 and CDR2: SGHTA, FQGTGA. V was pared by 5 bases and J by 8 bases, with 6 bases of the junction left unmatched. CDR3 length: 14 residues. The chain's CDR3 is CASSASGGHSPLHF. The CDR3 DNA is TGTGCCAGCAGCGCCTCAGGGGGACATTCACCCCTCCACTTT.

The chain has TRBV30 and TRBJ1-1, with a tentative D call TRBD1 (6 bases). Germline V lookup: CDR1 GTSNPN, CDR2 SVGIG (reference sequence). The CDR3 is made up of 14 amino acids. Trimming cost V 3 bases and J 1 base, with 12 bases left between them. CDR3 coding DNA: TGTGCCTGGAGCCCGAAGGACAGGAACACTGAAGCTTTCTTT. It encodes CAWSPKDRNTEAFF. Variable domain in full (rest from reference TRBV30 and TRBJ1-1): SQTIHQWPATLVQPVGSPLSLECTVEGTSNPNLYWYRQAAGRGLQLLFYSVGIGQISSEVPQNLSASRPQDRQFILSSKKLLLSDSGFYLCAWSPKDRNTEAFFGQGTRLTVV.

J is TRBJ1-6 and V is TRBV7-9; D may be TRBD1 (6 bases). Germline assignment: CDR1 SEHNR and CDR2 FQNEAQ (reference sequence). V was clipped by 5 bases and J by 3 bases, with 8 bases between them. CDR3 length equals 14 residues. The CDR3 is CASSQGHYNSPLHF. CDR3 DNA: TGTGCCAGCAGCCAGGGACACTATAATTCACCCCTCCACTTT.

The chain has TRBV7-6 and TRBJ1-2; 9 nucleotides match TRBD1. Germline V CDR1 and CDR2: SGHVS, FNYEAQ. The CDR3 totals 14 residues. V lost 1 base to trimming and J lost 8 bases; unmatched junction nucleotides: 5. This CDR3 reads CASSLGTGGQGYTF. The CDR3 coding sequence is TGTGCCAGCAGCTTAGGAACAGGGGGCCAGGGCTACACCTTC.